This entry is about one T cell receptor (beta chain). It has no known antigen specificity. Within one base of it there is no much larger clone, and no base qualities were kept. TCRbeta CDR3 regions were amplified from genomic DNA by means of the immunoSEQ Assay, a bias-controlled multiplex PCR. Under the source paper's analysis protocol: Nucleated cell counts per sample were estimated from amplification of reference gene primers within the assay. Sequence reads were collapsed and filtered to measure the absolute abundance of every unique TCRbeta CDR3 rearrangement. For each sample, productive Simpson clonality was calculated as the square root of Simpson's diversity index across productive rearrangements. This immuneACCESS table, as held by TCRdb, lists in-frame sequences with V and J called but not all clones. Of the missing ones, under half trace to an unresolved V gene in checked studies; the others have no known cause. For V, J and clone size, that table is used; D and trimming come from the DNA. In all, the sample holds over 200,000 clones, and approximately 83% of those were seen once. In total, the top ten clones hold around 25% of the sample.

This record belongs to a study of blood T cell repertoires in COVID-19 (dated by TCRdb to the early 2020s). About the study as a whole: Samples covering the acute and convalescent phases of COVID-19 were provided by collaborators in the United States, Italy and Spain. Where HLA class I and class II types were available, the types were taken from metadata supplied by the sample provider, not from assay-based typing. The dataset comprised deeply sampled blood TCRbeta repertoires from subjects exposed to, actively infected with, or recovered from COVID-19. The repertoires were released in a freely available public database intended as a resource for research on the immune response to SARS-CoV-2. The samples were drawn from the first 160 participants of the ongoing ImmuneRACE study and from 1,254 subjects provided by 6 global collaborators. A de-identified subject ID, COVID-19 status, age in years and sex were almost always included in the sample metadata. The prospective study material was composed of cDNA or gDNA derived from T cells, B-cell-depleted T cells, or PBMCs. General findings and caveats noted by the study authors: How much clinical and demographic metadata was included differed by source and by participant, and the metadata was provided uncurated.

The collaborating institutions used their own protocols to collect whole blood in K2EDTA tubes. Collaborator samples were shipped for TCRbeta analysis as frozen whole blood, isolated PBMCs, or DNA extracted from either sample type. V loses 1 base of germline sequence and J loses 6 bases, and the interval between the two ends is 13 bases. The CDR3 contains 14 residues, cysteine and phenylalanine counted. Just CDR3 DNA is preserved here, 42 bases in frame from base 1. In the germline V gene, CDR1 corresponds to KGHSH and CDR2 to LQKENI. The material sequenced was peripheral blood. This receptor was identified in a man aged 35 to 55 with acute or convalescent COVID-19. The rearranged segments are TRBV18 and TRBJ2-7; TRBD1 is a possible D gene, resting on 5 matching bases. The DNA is TGTGCCAGCTCACCACTTGGGGCGCAAAGCGAGCAGTACTTC. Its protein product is CASSPLGAQSEQYF.